The present entry profiles one TCR beta chain with its context. The CDR3 covers 15 residues. The germline V gene encodes CDR1 MNHEY and CDR2 SVGEGT. V dropped 2 bases and J dropped 2 bases, with 13 bases sitting between them. This specimen comes from a study of blood T cell repertoires in COVID-19. Authors' processing steps: The assay estimated nucleated cells by amplifying reference gene primers. Using immunoSEQ multiplex PCR, the repertoire was profiled, and TCRdb retains in-frame clones only, with some absent. The DNA gave D and trimming, while V, J and clone size come from that table. The table includes under 300,000 clones, about four fifths detected once.

The sequencing sample was made of peripheral blood. The rearrangement links TRBV6-2 or TRBV6-3 to TRBJ2-7, with D possibly TRBD2 on 5 matching bases. This TCR was recovered from a man aged 50-60 years with acute or convalescent COVID-19. The CDR3 DNA reads TGTGCCAGCAGTTACCCTAGCAAACGACCCTACGAGCAGTACTTC. Translation gives CASSYPSKRPYEQYF.